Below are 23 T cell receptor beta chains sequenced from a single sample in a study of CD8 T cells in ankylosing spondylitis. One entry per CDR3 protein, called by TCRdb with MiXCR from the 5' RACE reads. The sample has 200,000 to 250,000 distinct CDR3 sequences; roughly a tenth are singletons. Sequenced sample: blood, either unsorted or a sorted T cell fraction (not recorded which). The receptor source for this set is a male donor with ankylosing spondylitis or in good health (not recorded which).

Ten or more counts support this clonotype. The CDR3 loop is CASSRGTSGGQETQYF. CDR3 nucleotides: TGCGCCAGCAGCAGGGGGACTAGCGGGGGCCAAGAGACCCAGTACTTC. V is TRBV5-1 and J is TRBJ2-5; TRBD2 matches 14 bases. Germline V gene data show CDR1 as SGHRS and CDR2 as YFSETQ. The V and J ends lost 4 bases and 1 base, in that order; junction bases with no gene match: 3. CDR3 length: 16 amino acids.

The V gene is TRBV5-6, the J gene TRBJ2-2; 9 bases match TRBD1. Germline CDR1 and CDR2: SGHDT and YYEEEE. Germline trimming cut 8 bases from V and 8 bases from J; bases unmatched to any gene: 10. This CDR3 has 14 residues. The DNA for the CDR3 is TGTGCCAGTCACCGGGGACAGGGAACGGGGGAGCTGTTTTTT. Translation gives CASHRGQGTGELFF.

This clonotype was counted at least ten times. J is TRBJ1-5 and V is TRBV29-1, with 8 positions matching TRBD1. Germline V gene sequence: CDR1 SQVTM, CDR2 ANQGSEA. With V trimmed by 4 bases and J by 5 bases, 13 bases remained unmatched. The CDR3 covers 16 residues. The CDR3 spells CSVVDRGGTKDQPQHF. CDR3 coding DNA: TGCAGCGTTGTTGACAGGGGAGGTACTAAGGATCAGCCCCAGCATTTT.

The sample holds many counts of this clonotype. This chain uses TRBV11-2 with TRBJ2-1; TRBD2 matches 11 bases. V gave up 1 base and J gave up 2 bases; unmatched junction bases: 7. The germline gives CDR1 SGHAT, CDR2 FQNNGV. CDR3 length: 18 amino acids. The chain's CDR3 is CASSLGAILAGAYNEQFF. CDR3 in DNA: TGTGCCAGCAGCTTAGGGGCGATACTAGCGGGGGCCTACAATGAGCAGTTCTTC. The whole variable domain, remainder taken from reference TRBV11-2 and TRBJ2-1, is EAGVAQSPRYKIIEKRQSVAFWCNPISGHATLYWYQQILGQGPKLLIQFQNNGVVDDSQLPKDRFSAERLKGVDSTLKIQPAKLEDSAVYLCASSLGAILAGAYNEQFFGPGTRLTVL.

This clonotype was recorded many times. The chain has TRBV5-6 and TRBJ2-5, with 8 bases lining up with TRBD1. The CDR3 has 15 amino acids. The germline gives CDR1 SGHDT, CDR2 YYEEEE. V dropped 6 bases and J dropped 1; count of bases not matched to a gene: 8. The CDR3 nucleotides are TGTGCCAGCACCAGAGGGCAGGGGGCCCAAGAGACCCAGTACTTC. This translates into CASTRGQGAQETQYF.

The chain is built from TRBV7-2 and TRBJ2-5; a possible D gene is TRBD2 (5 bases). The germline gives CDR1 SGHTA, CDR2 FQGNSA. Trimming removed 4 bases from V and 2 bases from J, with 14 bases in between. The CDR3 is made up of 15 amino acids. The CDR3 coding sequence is TGTGCCAGCAGCTCTTCATCCGGGGTACAAGAGACCCAGTACTTC. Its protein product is CASSSSSGVQETQYF.

The CDR3 loop reads CASSASRDRGTDTQYF. CDR3 DNA sequence: TGTGCCAGCAGCGCAAGCCGGGACAGGGGCACAGATACGCAGTATTTT. This chain uses TRBV7-3 with TRBJ2-3, with TRBD1 identical over 9 bases. The length of the CDR3 is 16 residues. J lost 1 base, V lost 5 bases, and 7 bases had no gene match. Germline V gene data show CDR1 as SGHTA and CDR2 as FQGTGA.

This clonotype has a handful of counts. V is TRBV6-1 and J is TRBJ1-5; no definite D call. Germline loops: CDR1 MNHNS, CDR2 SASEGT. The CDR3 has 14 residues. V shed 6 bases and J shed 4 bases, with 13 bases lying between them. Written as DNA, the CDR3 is TGTGCCAGCAGGTCTCCCTTCCCAAATCAGCCCCAGCATTTT. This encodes CASRSPFPNQPQHF.

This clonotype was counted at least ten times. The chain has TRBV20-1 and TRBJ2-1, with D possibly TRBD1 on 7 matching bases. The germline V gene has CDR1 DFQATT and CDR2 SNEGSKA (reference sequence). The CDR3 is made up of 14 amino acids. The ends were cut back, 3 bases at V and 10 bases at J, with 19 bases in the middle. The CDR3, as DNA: TGCAGTGCTAGTCCAGGGGGGCGTTACAGGGAGCAGTTCTTC. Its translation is CSASPGGRYREQFF.

The CDR3 DNA sequence: TGCGCCAGCAGCCATCCGACAGGGGACCCCTCTGGGGACATTCAGTACTTC. Residues: CASSHPTGDPSGDIQYF. This rearrangement joins TRBV5-1 to TRBJ2-4, with TRBD1 identical over 8 bases. The CDR3 is 17 amino acids. With V trimmed by 4 bases and J by 8 bases, 17 bases remained unmatched. The germline CDR1 and CDR2 sequences are SGHRS and YFSETQ.

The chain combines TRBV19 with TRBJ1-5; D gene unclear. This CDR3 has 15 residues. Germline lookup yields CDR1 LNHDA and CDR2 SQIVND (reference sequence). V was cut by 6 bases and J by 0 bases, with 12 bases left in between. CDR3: CASSSAPNSNQPQHF. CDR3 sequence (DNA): TGTGCCAGTAGCTCGGCACCCAATAGCAATCAGCCCCAGCATTTT.

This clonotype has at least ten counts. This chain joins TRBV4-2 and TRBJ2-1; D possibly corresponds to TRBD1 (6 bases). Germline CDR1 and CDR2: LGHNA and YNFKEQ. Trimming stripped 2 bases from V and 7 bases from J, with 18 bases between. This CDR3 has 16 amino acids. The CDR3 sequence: CASSQLGEGGTNEQFF. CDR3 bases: TGTGCCAGCAGCCAACTAGGAGAAGGGGGTACGAATGAGCAGTTCTTC.

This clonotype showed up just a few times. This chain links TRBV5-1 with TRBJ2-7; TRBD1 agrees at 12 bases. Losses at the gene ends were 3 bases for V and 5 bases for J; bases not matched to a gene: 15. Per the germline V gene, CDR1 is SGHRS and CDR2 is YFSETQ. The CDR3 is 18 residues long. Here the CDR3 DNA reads TGCGCCAGCAGCTCCGGATACAACTCCGGGACAGGGGGCCACGAGCAGTACTTC. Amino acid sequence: CASSSGYNSGTGGHEQYF.

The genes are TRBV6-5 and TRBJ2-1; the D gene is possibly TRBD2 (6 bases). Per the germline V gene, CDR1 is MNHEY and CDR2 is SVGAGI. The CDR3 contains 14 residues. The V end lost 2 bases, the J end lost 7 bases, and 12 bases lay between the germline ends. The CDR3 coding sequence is TGTGCCAGCAGTTACCCCGGGACTTTGAATGAGCAGTTCTTC. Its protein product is CASSYPGTLNEQFF.

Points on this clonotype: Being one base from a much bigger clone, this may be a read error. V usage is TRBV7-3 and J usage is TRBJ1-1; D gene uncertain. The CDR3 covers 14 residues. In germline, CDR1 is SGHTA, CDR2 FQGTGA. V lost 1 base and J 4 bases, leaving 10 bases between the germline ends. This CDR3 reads CASSLRGLSTEAFF. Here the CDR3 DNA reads TGTGCCAGCAGCTTAAGGGGTCTGAGCACTGAAGCTTTCTTT.

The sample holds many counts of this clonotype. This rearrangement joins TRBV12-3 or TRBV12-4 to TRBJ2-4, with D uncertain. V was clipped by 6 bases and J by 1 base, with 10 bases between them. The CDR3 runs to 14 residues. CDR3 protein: CASSIGSAKNIQYF. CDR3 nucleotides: TGTGCCAGCAGCATCGGCTCGGCCAAAAACATTCAGTACTTC.

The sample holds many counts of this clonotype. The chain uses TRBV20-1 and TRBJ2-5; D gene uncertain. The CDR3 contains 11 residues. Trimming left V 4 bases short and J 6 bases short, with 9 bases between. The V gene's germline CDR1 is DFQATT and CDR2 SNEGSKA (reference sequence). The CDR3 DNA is TGCAGTGCTAAGGGTGAAAAGACCCAGTACTTC. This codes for CSAKGEKTQYF.

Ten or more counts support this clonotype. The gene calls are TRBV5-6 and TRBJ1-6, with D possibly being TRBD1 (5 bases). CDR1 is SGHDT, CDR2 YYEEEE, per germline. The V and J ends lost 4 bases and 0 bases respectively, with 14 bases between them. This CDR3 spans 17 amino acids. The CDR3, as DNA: TGTGCCAGCAGCCCCGACAGCGCTAGCTCCTATAATTCACCCCTCCACTTT. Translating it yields CASSPDSASSYNSPLHF.

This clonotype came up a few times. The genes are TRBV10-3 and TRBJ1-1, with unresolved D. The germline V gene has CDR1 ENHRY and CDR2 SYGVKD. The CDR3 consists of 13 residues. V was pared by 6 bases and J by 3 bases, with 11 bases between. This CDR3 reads CAIRTTEDTEAFF. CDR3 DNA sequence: TGTGCCATCAGGACTACAGAAGACACTGAAGCTTTCTTT.

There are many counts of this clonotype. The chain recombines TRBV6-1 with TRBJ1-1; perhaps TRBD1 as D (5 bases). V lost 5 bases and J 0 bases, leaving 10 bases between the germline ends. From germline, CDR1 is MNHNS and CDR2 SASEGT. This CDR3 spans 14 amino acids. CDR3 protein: CASSPDRVNTEAFF. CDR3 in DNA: TGTGCCAGCAGTCCTGACAGAGTGAACACTGAAGCTTTCTTT.

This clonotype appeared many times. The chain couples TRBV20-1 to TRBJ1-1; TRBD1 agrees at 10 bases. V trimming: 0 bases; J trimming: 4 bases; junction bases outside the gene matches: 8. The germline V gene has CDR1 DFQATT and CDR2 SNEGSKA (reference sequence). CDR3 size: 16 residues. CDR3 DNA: TGCAGTGCTAGAGACCCGACAGGGGGCCTAACCACTGAAGCTTTCTTT. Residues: CSARDPTGGLTTEAFF.

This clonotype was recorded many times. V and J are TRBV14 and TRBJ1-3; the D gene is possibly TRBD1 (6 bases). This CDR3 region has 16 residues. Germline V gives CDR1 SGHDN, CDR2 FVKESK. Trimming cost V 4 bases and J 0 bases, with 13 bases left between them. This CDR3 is CASSPTGSFSGNTIYF. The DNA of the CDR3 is TGTGCCAGCAGCCCGACAGGTTCTTTCTCTGGAAACACCATATATTTT.

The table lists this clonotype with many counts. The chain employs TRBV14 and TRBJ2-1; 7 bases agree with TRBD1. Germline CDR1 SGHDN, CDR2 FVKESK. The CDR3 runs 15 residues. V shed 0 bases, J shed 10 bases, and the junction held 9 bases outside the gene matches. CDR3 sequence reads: CASSQERKGAKEQFF. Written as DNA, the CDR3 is TGTGCCAGCAGCCAAGAGAGAAAGGGGGCTAAGGAGCAGTTCTTC.